This T cell receptor beta chain originates from a study of T cell changes during pregnancy in multiple sclerosis. Generated by immunoSEQ multiplex PCR, the TCRdb table keeps only in-frame clones and is missing some. Among about 21,000 clones, roughly 90% were seen once, and the ten largest hold approximately 0.73%. The CDR3 runs 18 residues. The receptor was derived from a female donor with multiple sclerosis, enrolled in a pregnancy study. The source material was CD4+ T cells from peripheral blood mononuclear cells, sampled in the third trimester of pregnancy. The chain combines TRBV21-1 with TRBJ1-5; the table assigns TRBD1, which was not confirmed against the DNA. TRBV21-1 constitutes a pseudogene. The CDR3 region is CASSKRVVEGQWNQPQHF. DNA of the CDR3: TGTGCCAGCAGCAAAAGGGTAGTAGAGGGACAGTGGAATCAGCCCCAGCATTTT.